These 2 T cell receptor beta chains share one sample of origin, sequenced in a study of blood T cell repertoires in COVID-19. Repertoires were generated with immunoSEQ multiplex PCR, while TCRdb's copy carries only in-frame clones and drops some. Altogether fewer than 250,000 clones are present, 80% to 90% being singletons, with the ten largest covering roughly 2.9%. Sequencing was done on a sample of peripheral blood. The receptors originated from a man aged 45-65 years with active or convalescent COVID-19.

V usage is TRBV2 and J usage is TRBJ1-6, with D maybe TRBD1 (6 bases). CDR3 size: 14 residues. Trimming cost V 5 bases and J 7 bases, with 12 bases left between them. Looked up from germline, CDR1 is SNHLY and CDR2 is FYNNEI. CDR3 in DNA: TGTGCCAGCAGTATCGGGACAAAGAATTCACCCCTCCACTTT. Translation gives CASSIGTKNSPLHF.

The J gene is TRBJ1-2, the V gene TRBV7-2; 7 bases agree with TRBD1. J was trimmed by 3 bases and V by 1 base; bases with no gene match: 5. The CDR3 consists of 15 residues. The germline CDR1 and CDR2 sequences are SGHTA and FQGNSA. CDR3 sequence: CASSLDGRGDYGYTF. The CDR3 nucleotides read TGTGCCAGCAGCTTAGACGGCAGGGGGGACTATGGCTACACCTTC. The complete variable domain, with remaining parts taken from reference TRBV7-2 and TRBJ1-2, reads GAGVSQSPSNKVTEKGKDVELRCDPISGHTALYWYRQSLGQGLEFLIYFQGNSAPDKSGLPSDRFSAERTGGSVSTLTIQRTQQEDSAVYLCASSLDGRGDYGYTFGSGTRLTVV.